This T cell receptor (beta chain) came from a study of vaccination and CD4 T cells after COVID-19. V was clipped by 0 bases and J by 0 bases, with 12 bases between them. This CDR3 is built from 18 residues. Germline V gene lookup returns CDR1 MNHEY and CDR2 SVGAGI. The Oncomine TCR Beta short-read assay was what sequenced the DNA obtained from cultured CD4+ T cells. A single record per CDR3 protein comes from TCRdb applying MiXCR to the PCR reads. The table lists 8,500 to 10,000 distinct CDR3 sequences, around three fifths of them singletons, with roughly 25% in the top ten. Treatment specified: approximately 10-day PBMC culture with coronavirus spike peptide pools or control peptides (ViraFEST assay). Collection of the unexposed donor's CD4+ T cells took place before the COVID-19 pandemic (2011-2018). A word on this clonotype: Its antigen is not identified.

The chain recombines TRBV6-5 with TRBJ1-6; weak D call: TRBD1 (5 bases). The sequenced material came from CD4+ T cells from blood, cultured in vitro. The TCR originated in a human donor in good health. The CDR3 sequence is CASSYSIPGSSYNSPLHF. As DNA, the CDR3 is TGTGCCAGCAGTTACTCGATACCAGGGAGCTCCTATAATTCACCCCTCCACTTT.